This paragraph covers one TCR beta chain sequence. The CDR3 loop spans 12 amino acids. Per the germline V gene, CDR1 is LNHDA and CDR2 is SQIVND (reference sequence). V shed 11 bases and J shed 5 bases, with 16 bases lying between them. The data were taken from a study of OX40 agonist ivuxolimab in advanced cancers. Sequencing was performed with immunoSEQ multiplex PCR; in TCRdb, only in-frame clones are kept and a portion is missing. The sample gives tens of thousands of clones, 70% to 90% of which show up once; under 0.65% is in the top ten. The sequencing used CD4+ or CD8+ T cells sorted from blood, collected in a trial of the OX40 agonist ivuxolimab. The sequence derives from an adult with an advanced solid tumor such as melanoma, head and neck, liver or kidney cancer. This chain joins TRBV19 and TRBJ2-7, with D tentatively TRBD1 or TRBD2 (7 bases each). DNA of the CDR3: TGTGCCTCCGGGGAGGGGGCTAACGAGCAGTACTTC. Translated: CASGEGANEQYF.